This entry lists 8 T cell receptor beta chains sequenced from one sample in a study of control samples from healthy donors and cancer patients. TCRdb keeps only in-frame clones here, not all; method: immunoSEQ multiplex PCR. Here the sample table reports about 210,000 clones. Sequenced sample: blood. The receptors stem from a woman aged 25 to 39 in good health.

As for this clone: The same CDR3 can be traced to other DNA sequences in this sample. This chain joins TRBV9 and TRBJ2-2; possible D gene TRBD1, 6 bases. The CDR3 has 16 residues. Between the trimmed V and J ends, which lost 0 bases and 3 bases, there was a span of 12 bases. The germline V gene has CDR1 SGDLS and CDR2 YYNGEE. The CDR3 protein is CASSVEQGMYTGELFF. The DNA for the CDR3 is TGTGCCAGCAGCGTAGAACAGGGAATGTACACCGGGGAGCTGTTTTTT.

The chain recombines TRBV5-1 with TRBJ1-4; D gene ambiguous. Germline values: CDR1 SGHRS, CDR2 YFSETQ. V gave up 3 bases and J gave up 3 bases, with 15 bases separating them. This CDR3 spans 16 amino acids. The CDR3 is CASSSTREAPNEKLFF. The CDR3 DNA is TGCGCCAGCAGCTCGACACGGGAGGCCCCTAATGAAAAACTGTTTTTT. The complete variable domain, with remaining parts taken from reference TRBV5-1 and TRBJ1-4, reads KAGVTQTPRYLIKTRGQQVTLSCSPISGHRSVSWYQQTPGQGLQFLFEYFSETQRNKGNFPGRFSGRQFSNSRSEMNVSTLELGDSALYLCASSSTREAPNEKLFFGSGTQLSVL.

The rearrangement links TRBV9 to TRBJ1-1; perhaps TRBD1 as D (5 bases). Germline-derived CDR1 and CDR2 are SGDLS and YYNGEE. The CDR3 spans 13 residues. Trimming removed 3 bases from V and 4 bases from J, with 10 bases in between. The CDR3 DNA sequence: TGTGCCAGCAGCGGGACATGGAGCACTGAAGCTTTCTTT. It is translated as CASSGTWSTEAFF.

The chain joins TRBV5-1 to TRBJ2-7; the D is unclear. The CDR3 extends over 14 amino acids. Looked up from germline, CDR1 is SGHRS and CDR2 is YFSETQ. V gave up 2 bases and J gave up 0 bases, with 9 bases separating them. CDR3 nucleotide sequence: TGCGCCAGCAGCTTTCGCCCGCTCTCCTACGAGCAGTACTTC. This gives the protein CASSFRPLSYEQYF.

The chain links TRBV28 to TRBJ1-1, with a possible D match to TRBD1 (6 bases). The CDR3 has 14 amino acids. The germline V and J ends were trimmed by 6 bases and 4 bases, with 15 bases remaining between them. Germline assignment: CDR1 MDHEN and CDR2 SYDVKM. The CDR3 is CASRVTGVTTEAFF. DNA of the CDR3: TGTGCCAGCAGGGTGACAGGAGTTACCACTGAAGCTTTCTTT. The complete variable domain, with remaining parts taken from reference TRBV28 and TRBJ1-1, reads DVKVTQSSRYLVKRTGEKVFLECVQDMDHENMFWYRQDPGLGLRLIYFSYDVKMKEKGDIPEGYSVSREKKERFSLILESASTNQTSMYLCASRVTGVTTEAFFGQGTRLTVV.

Here the CDR3 reads CASSPEIGIGTGELFF. DNA for the CDR3: TGTGCCAGCAGCCCCGAGATCGGTATTGGCACCGGGGAGCTGTTTTTT. The rearrangement uses TRBV7-8 and TRBJ2-2; D is uncertain. Germline loops: CDR1 SGHVS, CDR2 FQNEAQ. V was trimmed by 5 bases and J by 4 bases, leaving 17 bases between them. The CDR3 runs to 16 residues.

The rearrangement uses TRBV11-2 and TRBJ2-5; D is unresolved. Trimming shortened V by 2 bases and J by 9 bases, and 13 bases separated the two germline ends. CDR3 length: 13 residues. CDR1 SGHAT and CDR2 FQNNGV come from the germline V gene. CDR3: CASSLTGLGPQYF. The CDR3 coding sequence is TGTGCCAGCAGCTTAACCGGGTTAGGGCCCCAGTACTTC. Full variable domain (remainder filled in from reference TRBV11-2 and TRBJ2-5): EAGVAQSPRYKIIEKRQSVAFWCNPISGHATLYWYQQILGQGPKLLIQFQNNGVVDDSQLPKDRFSAERLKGVDSTLKIQPAKLEDSAVYLCASSLTGLGPQYFGPGTRLLVL.

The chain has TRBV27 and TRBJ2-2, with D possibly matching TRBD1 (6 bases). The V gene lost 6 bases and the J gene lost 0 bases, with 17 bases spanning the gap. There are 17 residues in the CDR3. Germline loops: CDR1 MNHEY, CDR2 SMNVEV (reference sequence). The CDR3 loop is CASSFTTGRPNTGELFF. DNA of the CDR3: TGTGCCAGCAGCTTTACCACAGGGAGACCGAACACCGGGGAGCTGTTTTTT.